What follows is one TCR beta chain and its context. Its antigen target is currently unknown. No much larger clonotype is one base removed from it; base qualities were not supplied. The germline V gene sets CDR1 to SNHLY and CDR2 to FYNNEI. The junction carries 8 bases between V and J, which are trimmed by 6 bases and 3 bases respectively. Its CDR3 holds 12 amino acids, cysteine through phenylalanine. Only the CDR3 portion is preserved as DNA: 36 bases, with reading frame beginning at the first base. This specimen belongs to a study of Ad26.COV2.S vaccination and SARS-CoV-2 variants (dated by TCRdb to the early 2020s). For the study in its entirety: Vaccine-arm donors came from COV1001, a multicentre, randomized, double-blind, placebo-controlled phase I-IIa trial of Ad26.COV2.S in healthy adults. Ad26.COV2.S was given intramuscularly at 5x10^10 or 1x10^11 viral particles, as a single shot or as two shots 56 days apart. TCRbeta repertoire sequencing was used to assess the specificity and breadth of SARS-CoV-2-reactive T cell receptors after Ad26.COV2.S vaccination. The TCR-sequenced set comprised about 32 samples: some 20 Ad26.COV2.S vaccine recipients, 5 placebo recipients and 8 SARS-CoV-2 convalescent individuals. Participants in the trial were split at random into five groups of five each, receiving low-dose or high-dose Ad26.COV2.S once or twice, or else placebo on both occasions. Blinding of investigators to trial group allocation was maintained during experiments and outcome assessment. On the study overall, not on this receptor specifically: The study was not powered for comparison of responses between vaccine doses or regimens. The authors noted that the TCR breadth and depth analyses may have underestimated total T cell responses. Vaccine and placebo recipients had similar non-spike TCR breadth, a finding consistent with the vaccine containing only spike. Substantial breadth of spike-specific CD8+ and CD4+ T cell responses was reported after vaccination. Higher spike-specific TCR breadth was observed in Ad26.COV2.S recipients than in placebo recipients (P = 0.0014).

The label giving this sample's treatment or condition can be read as: approximately 18 received Ad26.COV2.S at low or high dose, single or two shots; about 5 received placebo; per-sample allocation not given. For vaccine and placebo recipients, repertoires were sequenced using samples collected on day 63 after the first injection. Between 29 July and 7 August 2020, Cohort 1b enrolled 20 to 30 adults aged 18-55 years at one site in Boston, USA. Ad26.COV2.S consisted of a replication-incompetent adenovirus type 26 vector by which a prefusion-stabilized SARS-CoV-2 spike protein from the original Wuhan strain was expressed. TCRbeta CDR3 regions were sequenced with the immunoSEQ Assay. After extraction, genomic DNA underwent amplification by bias-controlled multiplex PCR, followed by high-throughput sequencing. For the original study's pipeline: To quantify the absolute abundance of each unique TCRbeta CDR3 region, sequences were collapsed and filtered. Usable DNA was measured by amplifying reference genes present in all nucleated cells, and TCRbeta template counts were normalized to that usable DNA to estimate T cell fraction. Repertoire TCRs were annotated as SARS-CoV-2-specific by exact matching of V gene, CDR3 amino acid sequence and J gene to a known reactive TCR set. The reference SARS-CoV-2 TCR set was derived from MIRA and filtered for enrichment in COVID-19-positive ImmuneCODE repertoires, a step that removed public or cross-reactive TCRs. Using the MIRA antigens, annotated TCRs were further analysed by specific ORF or by position within an ORF. Breadth was defined as annotated unique rearrangements over total unique productive rearrangements; depth was the summed frequency of those rearrangements. Group comparisons of TCR breadth used two-sided Wilcoxon rank-sum tests. TCRdb holds this immuneACCESS table with in-frame rearrangements only. Some clones are missing; in checked studies, unresolved V genes explain under half, and the rest has no known cause. V and J calls and clone size are copied from that table; D and trimming were computed from the DNA. Across this sample there are around 400,000 clones, with about 89% seen only once. The ten largest clonotypes hold under 2% of the sample.

This receptor was identified in a person aged 18 to 65 who received the Ad26.COV2.S COVID-19 vaccine or a placebo. This receptor chain uses TRBV2 and TRBJ2-5; a confident D gene designation cannot be given. Sample: peripheral blood, taken in a trial of Ad26.COV2.S vaccine versus placebo. For the CDR3, the sequence is CASRTEKETQYF. At the DNA level, the sequence is TGTGCCAGCAGGACGGAAAAAGAGACCCAGTACTTC.